These T cell receptor beta chains were read from a single sample in a study of T cells in localized non-small cell lung cancer. Libraries were prepared by immunoSEQ multiplex PCR; TCRdb keeps only in-frame clonotypes and omits some of them. Here the sample spans around 3,000 clones, 20% to 30% being singletons. This specimen was normal lung tissue next to the tumor, taken before any cancer treatment. Receptor source: a male donor older than 55 with stage II lung adenocarcinoma. CDR3s include the opening cysteine and the closing phenylalanine or tryptophan. A D gene is named only where the DNA matches it firmly. Size tells how often a clone was seen (once, few, many) or the class of an expanded clone, and some rows leave it out.

D gene,J gene,clone size,V gene,CDR3 length,CDR3 DNA,CDR3 protein
-,TRBJ2-6,-,TRBV11-3,14,TGTGCCAGCAGCTTTTTAGGTGGGGCCAACGTCCTGACTTTC,CASSFLGGANVLTF
-,TRBJ2-2,few,TRBV18,15,TGTGCCAGCTCACAGACTTCAGGGTTTACCGGGGAGCTGTTTTTT,CASSQTSGFTGELFF
TRBD1,TRBJ1-1,-,TRBV5-1,14,TGCGCCAGCAGCGACGGGACAGGACAGACTGAAGCTTTCTTT,CASSDGTGQTEAFF
TRBD1,TRBJ1-2,-,TRBV19,14,TGTGCCAGCGACGGGCGACAGGGCTTACGTGGCTACACCTTC,CASDGRQGLRGYTF
-,TRBJ2-1,-,TRBV25-1,13,TGTGCCAGCAGTGATCGCGATAGATATGAGCAGTTCTTC,CASSDRDRYEQFF
-,TRBJ1-6,few,TRBV5-1,14,TGCGCCAGCAGATTCCCCAGGGAAAGTTCACCCCTCCACTTT,CASRFPRESSPLHF
-,TRBJ2-1,few,TRBV1,15,TGCGCCAGCAGCTCTCAGGGGGGCCCGAACAATGAGCAGTTCTTC,CASSSQGGPNNEQFF
-,TRBJ2-2,-,TRBV5-1,15,TGCGCCAGCAGCATACTTAGACAGGAGACCGGGGAGCTGTTTTTT,CASSILRQETGELFF
TRBD2,TRBJ2-7,few,TRBV11-3,15,TGTGCCAGCAGCTCCCGAGGTAGCGGGGTTTACGAGCAGTACTTC,CASSSRGSGVYEQYF
-,TRBJ1-2,medium-sized,TRBV6-8,17,TGTGCCAGCAGTGGAGGACAGCTAGGCCCTACTAACTATGGCTACACCTTC,CASSGGQLGPTNYGYTF
TRBD1,TRBJ2-1,-,TRBV5-1,14,TGCGCCAGCAGCACAAGGACAGGGAGAAATGAGCAGTTCTTC,CASSTRTGRNEQFF
TRBD2,TRBJ2-2,medium-sized,TRBV6-8,19,TGTGCCAGCAGAAGCCCGCCTGGGACTAGCGGGGGATTCGCCGGGGAGCTGTTTTTT,CASRSPPGTSGGFAGELFF
-,TRBJ2-3,medium-sized,TRBV11-3,15,TGTGCCAGCAGCTTGGCGCGAGGGGAGTCCGATACGCAGTATTTT,CASSLARGESDTQYF
-,TRBJ1-5,-,TRBV6-7,11,TGTGCCAGCAGCCAGGGTCAGCCCCAGCATTTT,CASSQGQPQHF
-,TRBJ1-5,-,TRBV19,15,TGTGCCAGCAAGCGACACACACCTAGCAATCAGCCCCAGCATTTT,CASKRHTPSNQPQHF
-,TRBJ2-5,-,TRBV7-5,16,TGTGCCAGCAGCTTTGGGGGCTCATTCCCGAGGGAGACCCAGTACTTC,CASSFGGSFPRETQYF
-,TRBJ2-3,-,TRBV19,14,TGTGCCAGTAGTATGTGGGGGGCTTGGGATACGCAGTATTTT,CASSMWGAWDTQYF
-,TRBJ1-1,large,TRBV19,14,TGTGCCAGTAGTAACACGGGGGGGTCCACTGAAGCTTTCTTT,CASSNTGGSTEAFF
-,TRBJ1-5,-,TRBV28,18,TGTGCCAGCAGTTTAAAGGTTGCAGGGCGCGATAGCAATCAGCCCCAGCATTTT,CASSLKVAGRDSNQPQHF
-,TRBJ1-3,many,TRBV11-3,14,TGTGCCAGCAGCTTAGGGGGATTGGGGAACACCATATATTTT,CASSLGGLGNTIYF
TRBD1,TRBJ1-6,-,TRBV5-1,16,TGCGCCAGCAGCTTGGGACAGGGGTCCTCTGTTTCACCCCTCCACTTT,CASSLGQGSSVSPLHF
-,TRBJ2-7,-,TRBV19,15,TGTGCCAGTAGTTCCCCCGGGGCGGAAGCCTACGAGCAGTACTTC,CASSSPGAEAYEQYF
-,TRBJ1-5,-,TRBV6-8,16,TGTGCCAGCAGTGGCCGAGGGGAACGAAGCAATCAGCCCCAGCATTTT,CASSGRGERSNQPQHF
TRBD1,TRBJ1-5,once,TRBV19,16,TGTGCCAGTAGTACAGGGACAGGGTCTAGCAATCAGCCCCAGCATTTT,CASSTGTGSSNQPQHF
-,TRBJ2-7,-,TRBV19,15,TGTGCCAGTAGTAAGTCAGCCGAAGAAATAGACGAGCAGTACTTC,CASSKSAEEIDEQYF
-,TRBJ2-7,-,TRBV11-3,15,TGTGCCAGCAGCCAAGCCGGAACAGGGATTCCTTGGCAGTACTTC,CASSQAGTGIPWQYF
TRBD1,TRBJ2-5,-,TRBV11-3,14,TGTGCCAGCAGCCAGGGACAGATCCAAGAGACCCAGTACTTC,CASSQGQIQETQYF
TRBD1,TRBJ1-1,once,TRBV5-1,14,TGCGCCAGCAGCACCCGACAGGGGAAAACTGAAGCTTTCTTT,CASSTRQGKTEAFF